Presented here are 21 T cell receptor beta chains from one specimen sequenced in a study of blood T cell repertoires in COVID-19. Clones were read by immunoSEQ multiplex PCR, and TCRdb kept only the in-frame ones, dropping some. Of around 70,000 clones in the sample, under 95% were seen once. The specimen sequenced was peripheral blood. The receptor source for this set is a woman aged 60-75 years with active COVID-19.

This clone was counted once. The chain couples TRBV19 to TRBJ2-1, with 7 bases aligning to TRBD2. Germline V CDR1 and CDR2: LNHDA, SQIVND (reference sequence). CDR3 length: 15 amino acids. Trimming removed 2 bases from V and 9 bases from J; junction bases left unmatched: 10. The CDR3 bases are TGTGCCAGTAGTATAAGTTCCCACGGGGGGACTGAGCAGTTCTTC. Translation: CASSISSHGGTEQFF.

The rearrangement joins TRBV5-6 to TRBJ2-3; possibly TRBD1 for D (5 bases). This CDR3 is built from 16 residues. Germline loops: CDR1 SGHDT, CDR2 YYEEEE. The ends were cut back, 3 bases at V and 2 bases at J, with 16 bases in the middle. CDR3 in amino acids: CASSSSLRQLTDTQYF. The CDR3 DNA sequence: TGTGCCAGCAGCTCTTCCTTGCGACAGCTCACAGATACGCAGTATTTT. The entire variable domain, with the rest obtained from reference TRBV5-6 and TRBJ2-3, is as follows: DAGVTQSPTHLIKTRGQQVTLRCSPKSGHDTVSWYQQALGQGPQFIFQYYEEEERQRGNFPDRFSGHQFPNYSSELNVNALLLGDSALYLCASSSSLRQLTDTQYFGPGTRLTVL.

This clone has just one count. The V call is TRBV2, the J call TRBJ1-4; 7 nucleotides line up with TRBD1. The ends lost 6 bases at V and 1 base at J; junction bases unmatched: 5. The CDR3 is made up of 15 amino acids. Looked up from germline, CDR1 is SNHLY and CDR2 is FYNNEI. CDR3 sequence (DNA): TGTGCCAGCAGCCGACAGGGAGGAACTAATGAAAAACTGTTTTTT. It is translated as CASSRQGGTNEKLFF.

This sequence joins TRBV5-6 and TRBJ2-3; D gene uncertain. This CDR3 has 13 amino acids. Germline values: CDR1 SGHDT, CDR2 YYEEEE. V was shortened by 4 bases and J by 0 bases, with 6 bases between the two germline ends. The CDR3 reads CASSPVSTDTQYF. The CDR3 bases are TGTGCCAGCAGCCCGGTAAGCACAGATACGCAGTATTTT.

The genes are TRBV21-1 and TRBJ1-2. TRBV21-1 is termed a pseudogene. The CDR3 contains 14 residues. This chain's CDR3 is CASSSGKGRYGYTF. The CDR3 nucleotides are TGTGCCAGCAGCAGTGGTAAGGGGAGGTATGGCTACACCTTC.

The V call is TRBV27, the J call TRBJ2-7, with D possibly matching TRBD2 (5 bases). CDR1 is MNHEY and CDR2 is SMNVEV in the germline V gene (reference sequence). The ends were cut back, 2 bases at V and 13 bases at J, with 18 bases in the middle. CDR3 length: 13 residues. The CDR3 nucleotides are TGTGCCAGCAGTTTAGCCCCCCCTAGCACACTTTACTTC. Translated: CASSLAPPSTLYF.

The DNA of the CDR3 is TGTGCCTGGAGGCTAGCAGACGAGCAGTACTTC. Translating it yields CAWRLADEQYF. This chain links TRBV30 with TRBJ2-7, with D maybe TRBD2 (5 bases). The CDR3 contains 11 residues. The germline V gene encodes CDR1 GTSNPN and CDR2 SVGIG (reference sequence). Trimming took off 3 bases at V and 5 bases at J, with 8 bases between the two ends.

A note on this clone: The same CDR3 also results from other DNA sequences found in this sample. This chain connects TRBV7-9 to TRBJ1-1; perhaps TRBD1 as D (6 bases). From germline, CDR1 is SEHNR and CDR2 FQNEAQ (reference sequence). V lost 5 bases, J lost 1 base, and 8 bases lay in between. The CDR3 spans 13 residues. CDR3 sequence reads: CASSLQGNTEAFF. CDR3 DNA sequence: TGTGCCAGCAGCCTACAGGGGAACACTGAAGCTTTCTTT.

V usage is TRBV28 and J usage is TRBJ1-5; TRBD1 matches at 7 bases. Trimming removed 2 bases from V and 4 bases from J; junction bases left unmatched: 5. The CDR3 has 15 amino acids. Germline V gives CDR1 MDHEN, CDR2 SYDVKM. CDR3 DNA sequence: TGTGCCAGCAGTTTAAGGTCAGGGGGAAATCAGCCCCAGCATTTT. Its translation: CASSLRSGGNQPQHF. The whole variable domain, remainder taken from reference TRBV28 and TRBJ1-5, is DVKVTQSSRYLVKRTGEKVFLECVQDMDHENMFWYRQDPGLGLRLIYFSYDVKMKEKGDIPEGYSVSREKKERFSLILESASTNQTSMYLCASSLRSGGNQPQHFGDGTRLSIL.

This clone was detected a few times. The DNA for the CDR3 is TGTGCCTGCCCGGGACAGGTAAACACTGAAGCTTTCTTT. Translating gives CACPGQVNTEAFF. The V gene is TRBV30, the J gene TRBJ1-1, with 8 bases that match TRBD1. The V gene end was trimmed by 6 bases and the J gene end by 2 bases; junction bases not matched to a gene: 5. The CDR3 extends over 13 amino acids. CDR1 GTSNPN and CDR2 SVGIG come from the germline V gene (reference sequence).

The chain combines TRBV10-3 with TRBJ2-3; 7 bases line up with TRBD2. Germline V gene lookup returns CDR1 ENHRY and CDR2 SYGVKD. This CDR3 spans 16 amino acids. V gave up 6 bases and J gave up 0 bases; unmatched junction bases: 9. CDR3 bases: TGTGCCATCAGCCCCTACTGGCGGGAGAGCACAGATACGCAGTATTTT. As protein: CAISPYWRESTDTQYF.

The J gene is TRBJ2-1, the V gene TRBV29-1; D possibly corresponds to TRBD2 (5 bases). There are 14 residues in the CDR3. Deletions cut 7 bases from V and 0 bases from J, with 13 bases between. Germline V CDR1 and CDR2: SQVTM, ANQGSEA. In nucleotides, the CDR3 is TGCAGCGGGAAAGCGGCGAGCTCCTACAATGAGCAGTTCTTC. Protein: CSGKAASSYNEQFF.

This chain uses TRBV2 with TRBJ2-1, with 7 nucleotides matching TRBD2. The CDR3 consists of 12 residues. Germline trimming cut 4 bases from V and 7 bases from J; bases unmatched to any gene: 1. CDR1 and CDR2 (germline): SNHLY, FYNNEI. CDR3 in DNA: TGTGCCAGCAGTGGGGGACTAAATGAGCAGTTCTTC. Translation: CASSGGLNEQFF.

J is TRBJ2-7 and V is TRBV12-2; the listed D gene, TRBD1, was not tested against the DNA. TRBV12-2 is deemed a pseudogene. This CDR3 comprises 15 residues. Written as DNA, the CDR3 is TGTGCAAGTCGCCCGGGACAGCAGAGCTCCTACGAGCAGTACTTC. Translating it yields CASRPGQQSSYEQYF.

The chain recombines TRBV15 with TRBJ1-4; TRBD1 matches at 8 bases. V trimming: 1 base; J trimming: 5 bases; junction bases outside the gene matches: 0. The CDR3 spans 14 residues. The germline CDR1 and CDR2 sequences are LNHNV and YYDKDF (reference sequence). CDR3 in amino acids: CATSRGQGNEKLFF. The CDR3 coding sequence is TGTGCCACCAGCAGAGGACAGGGGAATGAAAAACTGTTTTTT.

This chain uses TRBV30 with TRBJ1-5, with no clear D. V was pared by 2 bases and J by 9 bases, with 20 bases between. This CDR3 is 15 amino acids long. Germline CDR1 reads GTSNPN; CDR2 reads SVGIG (reference sequence). The CDR3 DNA follows: TGTGCCTGGAGTACCCCGGACCGTCCACTAGGGCCCCAGCATTTT. It is translated as CAWSTPDRPLGPQHF.

This rearrangement joins TRBV5-4 to TRBJ2-7, with 9 bases identical to TRBD1. Germline CDR1 SGHNT, CDR2 YYREEE (reference sequence). The CDR3 consists of 14 residues. J gave up 3 bases and V 0 bases, and 1 base lay outside the gene matches. The CDR3 DNA sequence: TGTGCCAGCAGCTTGGACAGGGGGCTCTACGAGCAGTACTTC. It specifies CASSLDRGLYEQYF.

The chain uses TRBV5-4 and TRBJ2-2; D possibly corresponds to TRBD2 (6 bases). V was trimmed by 2 bases and J by 7 bases, leaving 15 bases between them. The germline V gene encodes CDR1 SGHNT and CDR2 YYREEE (reference sequence). The CDR3 totals 15 residues. This CDR3 reads CASSFRVADRGELFF. CDR3 nucleotides: TGTGCCAGCAGCTTTAGGGTAGCGGACCGCGGGGAGCTGTTTTTT.

The gene calls are TRBV27 and TRBJ1-2; TRBD1 aligns across 8 bases. V shed 4 bases, J shed 4 bases, and the junction held 11 bases outside the gene matches. CDR3 length equals 16 residues. In germline, CDR1 is MNHEY, CDR2 SMNVEV (reference sequence). The CDR3 protein is CASSSFGQGAIYGYTF. The CDR3, as DNA: TGTGCCAGCAGTTCTTTTGGACAGGGAGCAATCTATGGCTACACCTTC.

This clone was seen more than once but under ten times. V usage is TRBV10-1 and J usage is TRBJ2-2; unclear D gene. V was cut by 6 bases and J by 4 bases, with 12 bases left in between. The germline gives CDR1 WNHNN, CDR2 SYGVQD (reference sequence). This CDR3 is built from 14 residues. The CDR3 sequence is CASSSYGGTGELFF. Here the CDR3 DNA reads TGCGCCAGCAGCTCCTACGGCGGCACCGGGGAGCTGTTTTTT.

The chain recombines TRBV12-5 with TRBJ2-1, with 10 nucleotides matching TRBD2. Germline values: CDR1 LGHNT, CDR2 FRNRAP. The CDR3 totals 16 residues. Unmatched junction bases numbered 9, after V lost 2 bases and J lost 8 bases. The CDR3 DNA reads as TGTGCTAGTGGTTTGCGGCTAGCGGGAGACAGCTATGAGCAGTTCTTC. Its protein product is CASGLRLAGDSYEQFF.